One T cell receptor (beta chain) is described in this entry. The data were taken from a study of blood T cell repertoires in COVID-19. Study-wide background: COVID-19 samples collected from the United States, Italy and Spain covered acute and convalescent phases. In each case, the material was cDNA or gDNA derived from T cells, B-cell-depleted T cells, or PBMCs.

CDR3 length: 16 amino acids. V lost 0 bases and J 7 bases, leaving 18 bases between the germline ends. Germline V CDR1 and CDR2: SGDLS, YYNGEE. Source study methods: Amplification of reference gene primers provided the estimated nucleated cell counts. Using immunoSEQ multiplex PCR, the repertoire was profiled, and TCRdb retains in-frame clones only, with some absent. The V and J calls and clone size come from that table; D and trimming were worked out from the DNA. The table lists tens of thousands of clones, more than 80% of them singletons. Enrolment of Seattle patients took place during active infection, and they were followed longitudinally.

This TCR was sampled from an elderly man with COVID-19, enrolled during active disease. Sequencing was done on a sample of peripheral blood. V usage is TRBV9 and J usage is TRBJ2-3; TRBD2 might be the D (7 bases). Written as DNA, the CDR3 is TGTGCCAGCAGCGTAGTCATCGGGGGGCCGACCAATACGCAGTATTTT. Translated: CASSVVIGGPTNTQYF.